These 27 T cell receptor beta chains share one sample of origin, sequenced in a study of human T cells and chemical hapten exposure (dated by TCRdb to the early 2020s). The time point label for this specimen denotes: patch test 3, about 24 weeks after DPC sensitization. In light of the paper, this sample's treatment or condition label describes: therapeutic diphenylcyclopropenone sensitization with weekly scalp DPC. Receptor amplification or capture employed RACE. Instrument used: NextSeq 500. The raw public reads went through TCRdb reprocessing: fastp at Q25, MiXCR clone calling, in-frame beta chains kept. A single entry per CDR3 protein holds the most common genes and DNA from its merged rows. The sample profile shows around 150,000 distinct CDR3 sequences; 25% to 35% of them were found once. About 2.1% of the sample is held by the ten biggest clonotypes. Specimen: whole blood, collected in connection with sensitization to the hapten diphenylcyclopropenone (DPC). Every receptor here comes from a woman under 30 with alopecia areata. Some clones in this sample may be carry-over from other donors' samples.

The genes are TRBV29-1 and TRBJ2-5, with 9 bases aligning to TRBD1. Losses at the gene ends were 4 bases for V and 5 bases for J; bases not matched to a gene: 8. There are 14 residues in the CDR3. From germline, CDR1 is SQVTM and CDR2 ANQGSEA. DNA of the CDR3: TGCAGCGTTGCTGGACAGGGGCGACCCGAGACCCAGTACTTC. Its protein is CSVAGQGRPETQYF.

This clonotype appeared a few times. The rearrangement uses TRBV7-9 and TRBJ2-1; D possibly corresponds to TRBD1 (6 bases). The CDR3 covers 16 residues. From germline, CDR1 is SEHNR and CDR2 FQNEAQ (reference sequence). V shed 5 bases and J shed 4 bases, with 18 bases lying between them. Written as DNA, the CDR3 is TGTGCCAGCAGCCCGCCTAGGGACAAACTATACAATGAGCAGTTCTTC. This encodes CASSPPRDKLYNEQFF.

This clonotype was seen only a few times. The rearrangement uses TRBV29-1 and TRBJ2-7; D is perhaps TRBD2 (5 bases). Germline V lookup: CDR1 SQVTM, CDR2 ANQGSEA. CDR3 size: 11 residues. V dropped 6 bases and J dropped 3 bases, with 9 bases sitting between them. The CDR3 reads CSVSGLYEQYF. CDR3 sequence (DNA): TGCAGCGTGAGCGGTCTCTACGAGCAGTACTTC.

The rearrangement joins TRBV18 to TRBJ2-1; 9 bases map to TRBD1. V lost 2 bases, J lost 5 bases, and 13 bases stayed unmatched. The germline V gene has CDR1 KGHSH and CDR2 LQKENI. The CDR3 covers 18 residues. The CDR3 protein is CASSPRVGVGQGDNEQFF. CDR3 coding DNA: TGTGCCAGCTCACCAAGGGTTGGTGTGGGACAGGGAGACAATGAGCAGTTCTTC.

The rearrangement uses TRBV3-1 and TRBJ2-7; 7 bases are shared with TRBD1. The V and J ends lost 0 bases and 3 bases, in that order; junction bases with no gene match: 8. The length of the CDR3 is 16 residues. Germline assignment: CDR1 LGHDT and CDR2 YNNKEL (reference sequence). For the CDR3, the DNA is TGTGCCAGCAGCCAAGATGGACAGGTATTATACTACGAGCAGTACTTC. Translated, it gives CASSQDGQVLYYEQYF.

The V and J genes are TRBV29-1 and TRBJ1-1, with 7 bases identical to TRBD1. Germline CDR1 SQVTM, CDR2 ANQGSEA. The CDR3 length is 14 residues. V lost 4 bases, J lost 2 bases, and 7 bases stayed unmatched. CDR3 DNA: TGCAGCGTTGTAGGGGACAGCATAAACACTGAAGCTTTCTTT. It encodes CSVVGDSINTEAFF.

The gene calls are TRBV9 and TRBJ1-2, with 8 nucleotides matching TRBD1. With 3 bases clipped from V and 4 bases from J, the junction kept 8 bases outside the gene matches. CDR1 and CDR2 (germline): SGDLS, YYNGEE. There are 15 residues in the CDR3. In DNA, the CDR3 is TGTGCCAGCAGCGATGACAGGGGCCAATCCTATGGCTACACCTTC. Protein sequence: CASSDDRGQSYGYTF.

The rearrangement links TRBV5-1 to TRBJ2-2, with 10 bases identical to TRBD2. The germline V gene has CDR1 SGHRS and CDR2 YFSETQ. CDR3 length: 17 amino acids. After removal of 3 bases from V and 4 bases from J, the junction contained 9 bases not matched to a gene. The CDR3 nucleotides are TGCGCCAGCAGCTCCTCCCCTAGCGGGGGACCCACCGGGGAGCTGTTTTTT. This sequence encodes CASSSSPSGGPTGELFF.

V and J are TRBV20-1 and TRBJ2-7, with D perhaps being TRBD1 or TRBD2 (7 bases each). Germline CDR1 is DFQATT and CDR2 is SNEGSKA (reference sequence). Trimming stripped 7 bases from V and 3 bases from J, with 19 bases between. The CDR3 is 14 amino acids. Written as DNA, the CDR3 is TGCAGTGGGGACAGCGGGGAAAATCTCTACGAGCAGTACTTC. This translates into CSGDSGENLYEQYF.

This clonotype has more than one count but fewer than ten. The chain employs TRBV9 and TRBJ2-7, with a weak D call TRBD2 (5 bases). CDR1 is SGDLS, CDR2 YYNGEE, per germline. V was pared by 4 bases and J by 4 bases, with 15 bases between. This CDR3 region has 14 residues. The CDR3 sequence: CASSPTWGVYEQYF. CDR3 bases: TGTGCCAGCAGCCCCACTTGGGGAGTGTACGAGCAGTACTTC.

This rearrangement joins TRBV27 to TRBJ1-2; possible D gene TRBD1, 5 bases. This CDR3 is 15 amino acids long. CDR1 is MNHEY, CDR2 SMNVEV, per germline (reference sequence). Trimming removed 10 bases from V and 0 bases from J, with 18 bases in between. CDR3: CATYGGALANYGYTF. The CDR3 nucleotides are TGTGCCACCTATGGAGGGGCCTTAGCTAACTATGGCTACACCTTC.

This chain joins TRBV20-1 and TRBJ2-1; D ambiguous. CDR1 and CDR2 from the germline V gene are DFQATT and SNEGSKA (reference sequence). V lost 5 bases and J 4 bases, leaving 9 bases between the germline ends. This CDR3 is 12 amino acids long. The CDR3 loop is CSAVDAYNEQFF. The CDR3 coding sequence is TGCAGTGCTGTGGACGCATACAATGAGCAGTTCTTC.

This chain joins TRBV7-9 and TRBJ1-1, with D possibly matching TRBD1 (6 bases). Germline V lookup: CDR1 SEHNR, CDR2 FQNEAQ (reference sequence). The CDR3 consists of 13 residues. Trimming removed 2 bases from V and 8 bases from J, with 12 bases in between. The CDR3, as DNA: TGTGCCAGCAGCTTAACCCCACAGGGAGAAGCTTTCTTT. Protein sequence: CASSLTPQGEAFF.

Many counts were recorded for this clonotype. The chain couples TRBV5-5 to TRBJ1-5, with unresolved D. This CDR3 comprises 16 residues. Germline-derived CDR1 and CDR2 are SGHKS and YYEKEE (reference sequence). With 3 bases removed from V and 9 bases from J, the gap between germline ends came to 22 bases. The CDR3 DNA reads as TGTGCCAGCAGCTATGGAATCGACCAAAACCAAAGGCCCCAGCATTTT. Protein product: CASSYGIDQNQRPQHF.

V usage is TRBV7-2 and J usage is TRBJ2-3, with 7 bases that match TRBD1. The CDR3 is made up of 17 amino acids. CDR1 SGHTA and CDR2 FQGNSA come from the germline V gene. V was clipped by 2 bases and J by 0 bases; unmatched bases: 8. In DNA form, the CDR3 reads TGTGCCAGCAGCTTACAAGAAGGGGGCTTAAGCACAGATACGCAGTATTTT. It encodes CASSLQEGGLSTDTQYF.

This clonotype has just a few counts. The DNA for the CDR3 is TGTGCCCGAGGACAGATTAGCGGGGAGCTGTTTTTT. As protein: CARGQISGELFF. The chain links TRBV7-9 to TRBJ2-2; D perhaps matches TRBD1 (6 bases). The germline V gene has CDR1 SEHNR and CDR2 FQNEAQ (reference sequence). The CDR3 has 12 residues. The V gene lost 11 bases and the J gene lost 7 bases, with 14 bases spanning the gap.

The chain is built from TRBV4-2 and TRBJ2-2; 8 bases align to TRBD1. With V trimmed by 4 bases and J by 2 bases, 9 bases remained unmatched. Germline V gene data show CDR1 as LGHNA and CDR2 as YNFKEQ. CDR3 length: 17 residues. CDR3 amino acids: CASSLLWTGPNTGELFF. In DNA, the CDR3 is TGTGCCAGCAGCCTTCTGTGGACAGGGCCAAACACCGGGGAGCTGTTTTTT.

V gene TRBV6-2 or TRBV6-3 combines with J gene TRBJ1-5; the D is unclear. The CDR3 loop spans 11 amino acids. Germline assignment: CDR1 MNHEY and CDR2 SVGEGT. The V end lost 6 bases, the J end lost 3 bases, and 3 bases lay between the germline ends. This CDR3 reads CASRNNQPQHF. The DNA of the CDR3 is TGTGCCAGCAGGAACAATCAGCCCCAGCATTTT.

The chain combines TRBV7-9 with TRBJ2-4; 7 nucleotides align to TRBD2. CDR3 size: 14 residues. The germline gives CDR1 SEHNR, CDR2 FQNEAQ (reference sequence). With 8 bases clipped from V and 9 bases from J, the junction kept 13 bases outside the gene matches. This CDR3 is CASVGAGVSPIQYF. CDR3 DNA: TGTGCCAGCGTAGGGGCGGGGGTCTCGCCCATTCAGTACTTC.

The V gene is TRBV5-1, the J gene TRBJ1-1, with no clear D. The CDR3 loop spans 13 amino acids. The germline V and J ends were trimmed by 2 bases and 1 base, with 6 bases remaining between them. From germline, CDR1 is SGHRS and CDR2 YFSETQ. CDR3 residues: CASSFEGNTEAFF. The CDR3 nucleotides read TGCGCCAGCAGCTTTGAGGGGAACACTGAAGCTTTCTTT.

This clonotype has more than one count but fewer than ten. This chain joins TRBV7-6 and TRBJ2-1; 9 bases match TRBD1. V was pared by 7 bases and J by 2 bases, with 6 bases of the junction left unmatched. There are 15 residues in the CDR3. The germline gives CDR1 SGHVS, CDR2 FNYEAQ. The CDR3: CASTLTGGTYNEQFF. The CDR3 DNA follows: TGTGCCAGCACCCTGACAGGGGGGACCTACAATGAGCAGTTCTTC. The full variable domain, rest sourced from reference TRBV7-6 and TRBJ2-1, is GAGVSQSPRYKVTKRGQDVALRCDPISGHVSLYWYRQALGQGPEFLTYFNYEAQQDKSGLPNDRFSAERPEGSISTLTIQRTEQRDSAMYRCASTLTGGTYNEQFFGPGTRLTVL.

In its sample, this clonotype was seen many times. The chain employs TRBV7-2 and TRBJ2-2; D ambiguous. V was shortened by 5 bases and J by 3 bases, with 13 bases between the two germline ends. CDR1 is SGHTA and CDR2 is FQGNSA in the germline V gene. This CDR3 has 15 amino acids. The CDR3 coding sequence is TGTGCCAGCAGCCGACGCGGACCGCACACCGGGGAGCTGTTTTTT. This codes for CASSRRGPHTGELFF.

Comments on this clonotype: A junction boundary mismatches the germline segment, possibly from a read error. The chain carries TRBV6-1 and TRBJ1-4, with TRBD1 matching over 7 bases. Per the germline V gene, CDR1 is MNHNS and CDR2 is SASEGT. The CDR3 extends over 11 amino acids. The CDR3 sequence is CASSERTGLQF. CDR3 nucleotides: TGTGCCAGCAGTGAGCGGACAGGTCTACAGTTT.

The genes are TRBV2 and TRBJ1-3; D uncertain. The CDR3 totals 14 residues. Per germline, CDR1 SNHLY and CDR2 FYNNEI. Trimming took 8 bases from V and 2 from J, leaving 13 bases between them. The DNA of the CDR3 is TGTGCCAGCGCGGTGGTCGGGCCTGGAAACACCATATATTTT. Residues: CASAVVGPGNTIYF.

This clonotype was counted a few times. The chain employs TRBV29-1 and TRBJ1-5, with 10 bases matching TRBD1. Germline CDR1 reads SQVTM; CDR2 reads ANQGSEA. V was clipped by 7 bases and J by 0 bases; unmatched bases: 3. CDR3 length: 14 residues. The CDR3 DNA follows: TGCAGCGCCGGGACAGGGGATAGCAATCAGCCCCAGCATTTT. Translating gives CSAGTGDSNQPQHF.

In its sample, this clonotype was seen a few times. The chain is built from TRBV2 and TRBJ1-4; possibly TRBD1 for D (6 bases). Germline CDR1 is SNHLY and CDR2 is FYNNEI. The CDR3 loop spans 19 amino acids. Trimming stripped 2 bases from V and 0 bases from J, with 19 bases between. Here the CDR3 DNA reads TGTGCCAGCAGTGAAAGGGGGGGACCCTCCGACGCAACTAATGAAAAACTGTTTTTT. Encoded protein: CASSERGGPSDATNEKLFF.

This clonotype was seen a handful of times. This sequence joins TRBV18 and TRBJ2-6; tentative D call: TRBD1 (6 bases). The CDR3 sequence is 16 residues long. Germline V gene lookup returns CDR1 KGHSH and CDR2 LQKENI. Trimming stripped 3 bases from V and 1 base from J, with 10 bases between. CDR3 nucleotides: TGTGCCAGCTCACCCCTAGGGGGTTCTGGGGCCAACGTCCTGACTTTC. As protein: CASSPLGGSGANVLTF. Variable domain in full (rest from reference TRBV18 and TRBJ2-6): NAGVMQNPRHLVRRRGQEARLRCSPMKGHSHVYWYRQLPEEGLKFMVYLQKENIIDESGMPKERFSAEFPKEGPSILRIQQVVRGDSAAYFCASSPLGGSGANVLTFGAGSRLTVL.